This record looks at one T cell receptor (beta chain) sequence and its context. Its matching antigen is unknown. The Oncomine TCR Beta short-read assay sequenced DNA from cultured CD4+ T cells. A single record per CDR3 protein comes from TCRdb applying MiXCR to the PCR reads. The sample contains about 20,000 distinct CDR3 sequences, around 53% of which appear only once. The source of the sample is a study of vaccination and CD4 T cells after COVID-19. Treatment described: approximately 9-day PBMC culture with coronavirus spike peptide pools or control peptides (ViraFEST assay). Sequences were obtained from CD4+ T cells from blood, cultured in vitro. The source is a human donor who had recovered from COVID-19.

The CDR3 coding sequence is TGCAGCGTTGAAGAACCTGTCCCCGGGGAGCTGTTTTTT. Residues: CSVEEPVPGELFF. The J gene is TRBJ2-2, the V gene TRBV29-1, with D hard to call. This CDR3 contains 13 residues. The V end lost 0 bases, the J end lost 6 bases, and 8 bases lay between the germline ends. Germline assignment: CDR1 SQVTM and CDR2 ANQGSEA.